The next 22 T cell receptor beta chains were all read from a single sample in a study of Graves' ophthalmopathy and Graves' hyperthyroidism. RNA served as the template for amplifying TCR beta CDR3 regions. Second-round multiplex PCR came after a first-round RT-PCR that employed HTBI primers. Using its own MiXCR run on the multiplex PCR reads, TCRdb lists one record per CDR3 protein. The data contain more than 550,000 distinct CDR3 sequences, just over 40% of them singletons. The sample comprised peripheral blood. The receptors originated from an adult man with Graves' ophthalmopathy.

The V gene is TRBV7-3, the J gene TRBJ2-3; possible D gene TRBD1, 6 bases. Germline-derived CDR1 and CDR2 are SGHTA and FQGTGA. The CDR3 is made up of 18 amino acids. Trimming pared 7 bases from V and 5 bases from J, leaving 28 bases between. The CDR3 loop is CASNSGTWETQYRDTQYF. The CDR3 coding sequence is TGTGCCAGCAACTCCGGGACATGGGAGACCCAGTACAGAGATACGCAGTATTTT.

This clonotype was recorded a few times. The rearrangement uses TRBV29-1 and TRBJ2-5; 9 nucleotides agree with TRBD1. In germline, CDR1 is SQVTM, CDR2 ANQGSEA. CDR3 length: 12 residues. Trimming at V came to 8 bases and at J to 4 bases, leaving 5 bases not matched to a gene. The CDR3 coding sequence is TGCAGCCAAGGACAGGGGCCAGAGACCCAGTACTTC. Protein sequence: CSQGQGPETQYF.

V and J are TRBV15 and TRBJ2-7, with 8 bases matching TRBD1. Unmatched junction bases numbered 9, after V lost 10 bases and J lost 4 bases. Germline-derived CDR1 and CDR2 are LNHNV and YYDKDF (reference sequence). This CDR3 region has 13 residues. The DNA for the CDR3 is TGTGCCAGCCTCGGGACAGGAATATACGAGCAGTACTTC. Translation: CASLGTGIYEQYF.

The sample holds many counts of this clonotype. The chain uses TRBV6-5 and TRBJ1-2, with D maybe TRBD1 (6 bases). Germline CDR1 reads MNHEY; CDR2 reads SVGAGI. Trimming removed 6 bases at V and 8 bases at J, with 16 bases between. This CDR3 has 13 residues. The CDR3 here is CASRTLAGDGYTF. The CDR3 bases are TGTGCCAGCAGGACTCTGGCAGGGGACGGCTACACCTTC.

CDR3 nucleotides: TGCAGTGCTAGAGTAGCATCACGGGACAGGGATCAGCCCCAGCATTTT. Translation gives CSARVASRDRDQPQHF. The chain joins TRBV20-1 to TRBJ1-5; 9 bases map to TRBD1. Germline V gives CDR1 DFQATT, CDR2 SNEGSKA (reference sequence). Losses at the gene ends were 1 base for V and 5 bases for J; bases not matched to a gene: 9. This CDR3 is 16 amino acids long.

Concerning this clonotype: The junction shows a germline mismatch at one end, possibly a read error. This rearrangement joins TRBV11-2 to TRBJ2-7; 7 bases are a match to TRBD2. This CDR3 is 19 amino acids long. In germline, CDR1 is SGHAT, CDR2 FQNNGV. This CDR3 is CASSQDQWVGRVNTYEQYF. In DNA, the CDR3 is TGCGCCAGCAGCCAAGATCAGTGGGTAGGGAGGGTAAATACCTACGAGCAGTACTTC.

The rearrangement uses TRBV2 and TRBJ2-5; 14 positions agree with TRBD2. V gave up 6 bases and J gave up 6 bases; unmatched junction bases: 3. CDR1 SNHLY and CDR2 FYNNEI come from the germline V gene. There are 14 residues in the CDR3. CDR3: CASRRLAGGKTQYF. The CDR3 DNA follows: TGTGCCAGCAGGAGACTAGCGGGAGGGAAGACCCAGTACTTC.

This clonotype was counted many times. The chain is built from TRBV20-1 and TRBJ2-7; either TRBD1 or TRBD2 may supply D (6 bases each). Germline V gene sequence: CDR1 DFQATT, CDR2 SNEGSKA (reference sequence). This CDR3 is built from 16 residues. V was pared by 5 bases and J by 6 bases, with 26 bases between. CDR3 in DNA: TGCAGTGCTCCGGCGGGGCCTAGCGCCTCACAGGGCGAGCAGTACTTC. As protein: CSAPAGPSASQGEQYF.

V gene TRBV10-3 combines with J gene TRBJ1-2; tentative D call: TRBD1 (6 bases). CDR3 length: 16 amino acids. Trimming left V 6 bases short and J 4 bases short, with 21 bases between. Germline CDR1 ENHRY, CDR2 SYGVKD. The CDR3 here is CAIRTGVQGGAYGYTF. The CDR3 region has the DNA TGTGCCATCAGGACAGGAGTTCAAGGCGGGGCCTATGGCTACACCTTC.

There are many counts of this clonotype. V and J are TRBV19 and TRBJ2-5; weak D call: TRBD1 (5 bases). This CDR3 contains 14 residues. CDR1 is LNHDA and CDR2 is SQIVND in the germline V gene (reference sequence). Between the trimmed V and J ends, which lost 0 bases and 2 bases, there was a span of 7 bases. The CDR3 region is CASSIEDTQETQYF. CDR3 in DNA: TGTGCCAGTAGTATAGAGGACACTCAAGAGACCCAGTACTTC.

This clonotype was seen ten or more times. The chain recombines TRBV12-3 or TRBV12-4 with TRBJ2-5; D gene uncertain. With 4 bases removed from V and 2 bases from J, the gap between germline ends came to 8 bases. The CDR3 length is 13 residues. CDR3 region: CASSYQIQETQYF. The CDR3 nucleotides are TGTGCCAGCAGTTACCAGATACAAGAGACCCAGTACTTC.

V usage is TRBV29-1 and J usage is TRBJ2-7; TRBD1 is a possible D gene (5 bases). The CDR3 is 10 residues long. Germline CDR1 is SQVTM and CDR2 is ANQGSEA. The germline V and J ends were trimmed by 4 bases and 7 bases, with 8 bases remaining between them. The chain's CDR3 is CSVGAGEQYF. As DNA, the CDR3 is TGCAGCGTTGGGGCAGGGGAGCAGTACTTC.

The chain combines TRBV20-1 with TRBJ2-7; 10 bases line up with TRBD2. The length of the CDR3 is 15 residues. The germline CDR1 and CDR2 sequences are DFQATT and SNEGSKA (reference sequence). V dropped 3 bases and J dropped 3; count of bases not matched to a gene: 8. CDR3 DNA sequence: TGCAGTGCTAGGCCCTATAGCGGGAGGAACTACGAGCAGTACTTC. Its protein is CSARPYSGRNYEQYF.

The gene calls are TRBV29-1 and TRBJ2-7; 8 bases agree with TRBD1. CDR1 is SQVTM and CDR2 is ANQGSEA in the germline V gene. Trimming took 6 bases from V and 5 from J; bases not matched to a gene: 12. There are 14 residues in the CDR3. The CDR3 DNA reads as TGCAGCGTGGGAACAGGGGGAATAGCGAACGAGCAGTACTTC. Its protein is CSVGTGGIANEQYF.

V gene TRBV3-1 combines with J gene TRBJ2-2; 10 nucleotides match TRBD1. The CDR3 contains 15 residues. The germline gives CDR1 LGHDT, CDR2 YNNKEL (reference sequence). Trimming cost V 5 bases and J 5 bases; bases outside gene matches: 5. CDR3 protein: CASSERTGGTGELFF. CDR3 in DNA: TGTGCCAGCAGCGAAAGGACAGGGGGAACCGGGGAGCTGTTTTTT.

This clonotype was picked up many times. The CDR3 here is CASSRGQRYGYTF. The CDR3, as DNA: TGTGCCAGCAGCCGAGGACAGCGCTATGGCTACACCTTC. The rearrangement uses TRBV7-2 and TRBJ1-2; D possibly corresponds to TRBD1 (6 bases). Trimming left V 5 bases short and J 4 bases short, with 11 bases between. The CDR3 is 13 amino acids. Germline V gives CDR1 SGHTA, CDR2 FQGNSA.

Details on this clonotype: A much larger clone sits a single nucleotide away, making a read error possible. The chain links TRBV7-9 to TRBJ1-2; unclear D gene. The CDR3 contains 12 residues. The V and J ends lost 8 bases and 3 bases respectively, with 10 bases between them. In germline, CDR1 is SEHNR, CDR2 FQNEAQ (reference sequence). DNA for the CDR3: TGTGCCAGCTGGGGAGGGTACTATGGCTACACCTTC. Encoded protein: CASWGGYYGYTF.

This clonotype was found many times. The V gene is TRBV15, the J gene TRBJ1-5; D call uncertain. Germline CDR1 is LNHNV and CDR2 is YYDKDF (reference sequence). V lost 5 bases and J 3 bases, leaving 8 bases between the germline ends. The CDR3 is 13 residues long. The DNA of the CDR3 is TGTGCCACCAGCTCTCTTTTCAATCAGCCCCAGCATTTT. This sequence encodes CATSSLFNQPQHF.

In regard to this clonotype: The junction departs from germline at one end; a sequencing error may be responsible. The rearrangement links TRBV7-9 to TRBJ1-2; 9 nucleotides line up with TRBD1. The CDR3 consists of 14 residues. CDR1 is SEHNR, CDR2 FQNEAQ, per germline (reference sequence). The CDR3 spells CASSLRGTGRDYTF. In nucleotides, the CDR3 is TGTGCCAGCAGCTTACGCGGGACAGGGAGGGACTACACCTTT.

The chain has TRBV10-3 and TRBJ2-2, with a tentative D call TRBD1 (6 bases). The length of the CDR3 is 14 residues. The germline gives CDR1 ENHRY, CDR2 SYGVKD. Trimming took 0 bases from V and 8 from J, leaving 10 bases between them. CDR3 protein: CAISESIGTGELFF. The CDR3 DNA sequence: TGTGCCATCAGTGAGTCGATCGGGACAGGGGAGCTGTTTTTT.

In DNA form, the CDR3 reads TGTGCCAGCAGTACCAGACAGGGACCCCATGGGGACGAGCAGTACTTC. Protein sequence: CASSTRQGPHGDEQYF. The rearrangement uses TRBV6-1 and TRBJ2-7, with 7 bases aligning to TRBD1. The germline V gene encodes CDR1 MNHNS and CDR2 SASEGT. The V gene end was trimmed by 5 bases and the J gene end by 5 bases; junction bases not matched to a gene: 15. This CDR3 region has 16 residues.

This clonotype has only a few counts. The gene calls are TRBV5-5 and TRBJ2-7, with unresolved D. The germline CDR1 and CDR2 sequences are SGHKS and YYEKEE (reference sequence). The CDR3 runs 14 residues. V lost 2 bases to trimming and J lost 3 bases, with 12 bases between them. CDR3 residues: CASSFLGSNYEQYF. CDR3 DNA sequence: TGTGCCAGCAGCTTCCTAGGGTCGAACTACGAGCAGTACTTC.